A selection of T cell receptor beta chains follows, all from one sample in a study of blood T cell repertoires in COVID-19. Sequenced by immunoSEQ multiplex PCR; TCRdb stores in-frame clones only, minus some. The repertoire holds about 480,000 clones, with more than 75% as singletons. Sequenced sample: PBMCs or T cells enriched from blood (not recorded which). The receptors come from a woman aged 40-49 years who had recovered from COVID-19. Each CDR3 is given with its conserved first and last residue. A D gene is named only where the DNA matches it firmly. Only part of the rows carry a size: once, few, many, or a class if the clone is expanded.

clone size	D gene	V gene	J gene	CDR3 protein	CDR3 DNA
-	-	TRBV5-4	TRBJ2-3	CASTRGDQSTDTQYF	TGTGCCAGCACTCGGGGAGATCAAAGCACAGATACGCAGTATTTT
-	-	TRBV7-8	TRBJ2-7	CASSFLIVHEQYF	TGTGCCAGCAGCTTCCTAATAGTTCACGAGCAGTACTTC
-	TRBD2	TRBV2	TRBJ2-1	CASSGVTSGYNEQFF	TGTGCCAGCAGTGGTGTGACTAGCGGATACAATGAGCAGTTCTTC
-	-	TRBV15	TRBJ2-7	CATSRGVADRTYEQYF	TGTGCCACCAGCAGAGGAGTTGCAGACAGGACCTACGAGCAGTACTTC
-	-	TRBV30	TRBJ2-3	CAWSGTSSSRWNTQYF	TGTGCCTGGAGTGGGACTTCGTCTAGCAGGTGGAATACGCAGTATTTT
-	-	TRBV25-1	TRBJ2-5	CASSALQETQYF	TGTGCCAGCAGTGCCCTCCAAGAGACCCAGTACTTC
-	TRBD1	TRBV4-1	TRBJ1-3	CASSQAGTGAGNTIYF	TGCGCCAGCAGCCAAGCCGGGACAGGGGCCGGAAACACCATATATTTT
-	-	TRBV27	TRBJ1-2	CASRPQGNAGYTF	TGTGCCAGCAGACCTCAGGGTAATGCGGGCTACACCTTC
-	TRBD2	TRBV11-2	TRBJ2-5	CASSGLAAQETQYF	TGTGCCAGCAGCGGACTAGCGGCTCAAGAGACCCAGTACTTC
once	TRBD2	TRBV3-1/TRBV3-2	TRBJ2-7	CASSSSGRNFYEQYF	TGTGCCAGCAGCTCAAGCGGGAGAAACTTCTACGAGCAGTACTTC
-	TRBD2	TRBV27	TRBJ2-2	CASSTGGLAGNTGELFF	TGTGCCAGCTCTACGGGGGGACTAGCGGGGAACACCGGGGAGCTGTTTTTT
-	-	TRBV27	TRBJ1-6	CASSLEGFGSPLHF	TGTGCCAGCAGTTTAGAGGGCTTCGGTTCACCCCTCCACTTT
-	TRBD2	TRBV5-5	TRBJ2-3	CASSLGLADSTDTQYF	TGTGCCAGCAGCTTGGGACTAGCGGATAGCACAGATACGCAGTATTTT
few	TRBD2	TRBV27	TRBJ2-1	CASTSFGLGYNEQFF	TGTGCCAGCACCTCGTTTGGACTAGGGTACAATGAGCAGTTCTTC
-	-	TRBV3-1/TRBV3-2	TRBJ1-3	CASSPESGLSGNTIYF	TGTGCCAGCAGCCCTGAATCAGGGCTCTCCGGAAACACCATATATTTT
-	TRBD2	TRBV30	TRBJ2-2	CAWSASGRVTGELFF	TGTGCCTGGAGTGCTAGCGGGAGGGTCACCGGGGAGCTGTTTTTT
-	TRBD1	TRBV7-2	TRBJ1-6	CASSSIPGTDSPLHF	TGTGCCAGCAGTTCCATACCCGGGACAGATTCACCCCTCCACTTT
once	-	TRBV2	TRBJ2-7	CASSDGRTYEQYF	TGTGCCAGCAGTGATGGGCGAACCTACGAGCAGTACTTC
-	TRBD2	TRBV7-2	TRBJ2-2	CASSLASLAGTTGELFF	TGTGCCAGCAGCTTAGCCTCCTTAGCGGGGACGACCGGGGAGCTGTTTTTT
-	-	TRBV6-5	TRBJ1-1	CASRVASNSGGAFF	TGTGCCAGCAGGGTGGCCAGTAACTCCGGGGGGGCTTTCTTT
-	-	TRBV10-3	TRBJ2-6	CAISGLRQDNSGANVLTF	TGTGCCATCAGTGGCCTCCGACAGGACAATTCTGGGGCCAACGTCCTGACTTTC
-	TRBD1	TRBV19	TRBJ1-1	CASRRDRGQNTEAFF	TGTGCCAGTAGAAGGGACAGGGGCCAGAACACTGAAGCTTTCTTT
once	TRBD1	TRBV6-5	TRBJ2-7	CASSHQGQVYEQYF	TGTGCCAGCAGTCACCAAGGACAGGTCTACGAGCAGTACTTC
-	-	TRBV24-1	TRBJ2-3	CATSDLGSTDTQYF	TGTGCCACCAGTGATCTTGGCAGCACAGATACGCAGTATTTT
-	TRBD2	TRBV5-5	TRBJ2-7	CASSQSMRGTFDEQYF	TGTGCCAGCAGCCAATCCATGCGGGGGACGTTCGACGAGCAGTACTTC
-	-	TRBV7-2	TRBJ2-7	CASSPSGYERYEQYF	TGTGCCAGCAGCCCGAGCGGCTACGAACGGTACGAGCAGTACTTC
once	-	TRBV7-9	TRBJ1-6	CASSLDWLINSPLHF	TGTGCCAGCAGCTTAGATTGGCTTATTAATTCACCCCTCCACTTT
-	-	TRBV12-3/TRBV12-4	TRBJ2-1	CNTGTLNEQFF	TGTAACACTGGGACTCTCAATGAGCAGTTCTTC